This entry lists 31 T cell receptor beta chains sequenced from one sample in a study of T cells in localized non-small cell lung cancer. Measured with immunoSEQ multiplex PCR; TCRdb has only the in-frame clones, and not every one. The table lists 25,000 or so clones, 85% to 90% of them singletons. The source was PBMCs, collected before any cancer treatment. These receptors were collected from a man aged 40 to 69 with stage II lung adenocarcinoma.

The V call is TRBV19, the J call TRBJ2-5; D is uncertain. Looked up from germline, CDR1 is LNHDA and CDR2 is SQIVND (reference sequence). The length of the CDR3 is 12 residues. V shed 1 base and J shed 4 bases, with 4 bases lying between them. The chain's CDR3 is CASSIAGETQYF. The DNA for the CDR3 is TGTGCCAGTAGTATAGCTGGAGAGACCCAGTACTTC. Variable domain in full (rest from reference TRBV19 and TRBJ2-5): DGGITQSPKYLFRKEGQNVTLSCEQNLNHDAMYWYRQDPGQGLRLIYYSQIVNDFQKGDIAEGYSVSREKKESFPLTVTSAQKNPTAFYLCASSIAGETQYFGPGTRLLVL.

The chain couples TRBV18 to TRBJ2-5; weak D call: TRBD1 (6 bases). V dropped 3 bases and J dropped 1 base, with 9 bases sitting between them. The CDR3 has 14 amino acids. The germline CDR1 and CDR2 sequences are KGHSH and LQKENI. CDR3 bases: TGTGCCAGCTCACCGCGAGGGGGCCAAGAGACCCAGTACTTC. Translated: CASSPRGGQETQYF.

The chain couples TRBV23-1 to TRBJ1-6, with 7 bases matching TRBD1. TRBV23-1 is given ORF status, its function remaining uncertain. With 2 bases clipped from V and 15 bases from J, the junction kept 19 bases outside the gene matches. This CDR3 spans 17 amino acids. The CDR3 DNA follows: TGCGCCAGCAGTCAACCAGACGCGACAGGGATCGAATTGATCCTCCACTTT. Translation gives CASSQPDATGIELILHF.

The J gene is TRBJ2-1, the V gene TRBV6-5; D uncertain. There are 13 residues in the CDR3. The germline gives CDR1 MNHEY, CDR2 SVGAGI. V lost 3 bases and J lost 8, with 11 bases in between. CDR3 loop: CASSYRDLDEQFF. CDR3 nucleotides: TGTGCCAGCAGTTATAGGGATTTGGATGAGCAGTTCTTC.

This clone has more than one count but fewer than ten. The genes are TRBV7-2 and TRBJ1-6; 7 bases align to TRBD1. The CDR3 has 16 amino acids. J lost 7 bases, V lost 5 bases, and 11 bases had no gene match. CDR1 SGHTA and CDR2 FQGNSA come from the germline V gene. As DNA, the CDR3 is TGTGCCAGCAGCCTGGGGTCACAGGGGACAAATTCACCCCTCCACTTT. Its protein is CASSLGSQGTNSPLHF.

V usage is TRBV10-3 and J usage is TRBJ2-3, with 8 bases matching TRBD2. The junction had 12 bases not matched to a gene; V was cut back by 2 bases and J by 8 bases. Looked up from germline, CDR1 is ENHRY and CDR2 is SYGVKD. The CDR3 has 16 amino acids. The CDR3, as DNA: TGTGCCATCAGTGAGACGGGTAGCGCTGCGGGAGGTACGCAGTATTTT. Translation gives CAISETGSAAGGTQYF.

This clone was found once. The genes are TRBV4-2 and TRBJ2-3, with D unclear. CDR3 length: 15 amino acids. Germline V lookup: CDR1 LGHNA, CDR2 YNFKEQ. The V and J ends lost 2 bases and 5 bases respectively, with 14 bases between them. The chain's CDR3 is CASSQIVLEGDTQYF. The DNA for the CDR3 is TGTGCCAGCAGCCAAATAGTTCTGGAAGGAGATACGCAGTATTTT.

The V and J genes are TRBV5-1 and TRBJ2-3; D is uncertain. Per the germline V gene, CDR1 is SGHRS and CDR2 is YFSETQ. With 0 bases removed from V and 4 bases from J, the gap between germline ends came to 6 bases. The CDR3 runs to 13 residues. CDR3 loop: CASSLGLADTQYF. In DNA, the CDR3 is TGCGCCAGCAGCTTGGGACTTGCAGATACGCAGTATTTT. Using reference TRBV5-1 and TRBJ2-3 for the parts outside the CDR3, the full variable domain is KAGVTQTPRYLIKTRGQQVTLSCSPISGHRSVSWYQQTPGQGLQFLFEYFSETQRNKGNFPGRFSGRQFSNSRSEMNVSTLELGDSALYLCASSLGLADTQYFGPGTRLTVL.

The sample holds a few counts of this clone. This chain connects TRBV28 to TRBJ1-6; D is perhaps TRBD1 (5 bases). Germline lookup yields CDR1 MDHEN and CDR2 SYDVKM. V was trimmed by 5 bases and J by 9 bases, leaving 23 bases between them. CDR3 length: 17 residues. The CDR3 coding sequence is TGTGCCAGCAGTCCTGCCGGGGGAGGACCCCGGGGTTCACCCCTCCACTTT. It codes for CASSPAGGGPRGSPLHF.

The J gene is TRBJ2-5, the V gene TRBV6-1; 9 bases line up with TRBD1. Trimming at V came to 3 bases and at J to 4 bases, leaving 9 bases not matched to a gene. Germline lookup yields CDR1 MNHNS and CDR2 SASEGT. This CDR3 has 16 amino acids. The DNA for the CDR3 is TGTGCCAGCAGTGACCCACAGGGGGCTACGGGAGAGACCCAGTACTTC. It translates to CASSDPQGATGETQYF.

The CDR3 protein is CATGVSNTGELFF. The CDR3 region has the DNA TGTGCCACAGGAGTCAGCAACACCGGGGAGCTGTTTTTT. The chain uses TRBV18 and TRBJ2-2; D gene uncertain. V lost 10 bases and J 2 bases, leaving 11 bases between the germline ends. The CDR3 runs to 13 residues. Per the germline V gene, CDR1 is KGHSH and CDR2 is LQKENI.

The genes are TRBV11-3 and TRBJ2-1, with 8 bases fitting TRBD2. J lost 7 bases, V lost 0 bases, and 5 bases had no gene match. The CDR3 covers 15 residues. Germline V gene data show CDR1 as SGHNT and CDR2 as YENEEA. The CDR3 loop is CASSLEGGGRNEQFF. Here the CDR3 DNA reads TGTGCCAGCAGCTTAGAGGGCGGGGGGAGAAATGAGCAGTTCTTC.

The count of this clone is one. The chain joins TRBV9 to TRBJ2-7; D uncertain. The germline V gene has CDR1 SGDLS and CDR2 YYNGEE. V lost 5 bases and J 3 bases, leaving 3 bases between the germline ends. This CDR3 spans 10 amino acids. The chain's CDR3 is CASSFYEQYF. CDR3 sequence (DNA): TGTGCCAGCAGTTTCTACGAGCAGTACTTC. Together with reference TRBV9 and TRBJ2-7, the CDR3 gives the full variable domain: DSGVTQTPKHLITATGQRVTLRCSPRSGDLSVYWYQQSLDQGLQFLIQYYNGEERAKGNILERFSAQQFPDLHSELNLSSLELGDSALYFCASSFYEQYFGPGTRLTVT.

In its sample, this clone was seen once. The chain is built from TRBV10-3 and TRBJ2-2; no clear D. Germline CDR1 ENHRY, CDR2 SYGVKD. The CDR3 runs to 14 residues. V was clipped by 9 bases and J by 0 bases, with 11 bases between them. This CDR3 is CAITANANTGELFF. The CDR3 DNA is TGTGCCATAACAGCGAACGCGAACACCGGGGAGCTGTTTTTT.

J is TRBJ2-2 and V is TRBV18; 7 positions match TRBD1. The germline CDR1 and CDR2 sequences are KGHSH and LQKENI. This CDR3 comprises 14 residues. V lost 5 bases, J lost 5 bases, and 5 bases stayed unmatched. The CDR3 sequence is CASSTGTVTGELFF. The CDR3 region has the DNA TGTGCCAGCTCAACAGGGACAGTTACCGGGGAGCTGTTTTTT.

The J gene is TRBJ2-1, the V gene TRBV7-2; TRBD2 aligns across 12 bases. The CDR3 is 16 amino acids. Germline lookup yields CDR1 SGHTA and CDR2 FQGNSA. The V gene end was trimmed by 5 bases and the J gene end by 5 bases; junction bases not matched to a gene: 7. CDR3 coding DNA: TGTGCCAGCAGCACCCCGGGACTAGCGGGCCACAATGAGCAGTTCTTC. Translation: CASSTPGLAGHNEQFF.

The CDR3 sequence is CASSPLAGGPYEQYF. The CDR3 DNA reads TGCGCCAGCAGCCCGCTAGCGGGAGGGCCCTACGAGCAGTACTTC. The chain employs TRBV5-1 and TRBJ2-7, with TRBD2 matching 12 bases. V was pared by 4 bases and J by 2 bases, with 4 bases of the junction left unmatched. The CDR3 length is 15 residues. Germline V gives CDR1 SGHRS, CDR2 YFSETQ.

The rearrangement links TRBV19 to TRBJ2-2; D is tentatively TRBD1 or TRBD2 (6 bases each). This CDR3 comprises 17 residues. Trimming stripped 7 bases from V and 0 bases from J, with 18 bases between. Germline V gene data show CDR1 as LNHDA and CDR2 as SQIVND (reference sequence). CDR3 bases: TGTGCCAGTAACAGAGGGGGGAACAACCCGAACACCGGGGAGCTGTTTTTT. Encoded protein: CASNRGGNNPNTGELFF.

V usage is TRBV6-9 and J usage is TRBJ1-5; TRBD1 is a possible D gene (6 bases). The V end lost 10 bases, the J end lost 0 bases, and 19 bases lay between the germline ends. The CDR3 is 16 amino acids. CDR1 MNHGY and CDR2 SVAAGI come from the germline V gene. This CDR3 is CATRKTGVFSNQPQHF. CDR3 nucleotide sequence: TGTGCCACCCGGAAGACAGGAGTCTTTAGCAATCAGCCCCAGCATTTT.

V gene TRBV28 combines with J gene TRBJ1-4; possible D gene TRBD1, 6 bases. The germline V gene has CDR1 MDHEN and CDR2 SYDVKM. V dropped 5 bases and J dropped 4 bases, with 23 bases sitting between them. The CDR3 is made up of 18 amino acids. This chain's CDR3 is CASSPLTGSGSYNEKLFF. CDR3 in DNA: TGTGCCAGCAGTCCCTTAACAGGGTCCGGTTCCTATAATGAAAAACTGTTTTTT.

The chain combines TRBV4-1 with TRBJ2-7; D is uncertain. This CDR3 region has 11 residues. Trimming took 0 bases from V and 11 from J, leaving 8 bases between them. Germline V gene lookup returns CDR1 MGHRA and CDR2 YSYEKL. Written as DNA, the CDR3 is TGCGCCAGCAGCCAAGATTGTAAAGAGTACTTC. This encodes CASSQDCKEYF.

This clone came up once. This chain connects TRBV27 to TRBJ2-3; D remains unclear. The V end lost 6 bases, the J end lost 0 bases, and 19 bases lay between the germline ends. CDR1 and CDR2 from the germline V gene are MNHEY and SMNVEV (reference sequence). The CDR3 spans 17 residues. The CDR3 protein is CASRLFTSTPSTDTQYF. CDR3 coding DNA: TGTGCCAGCAGGTTGTTTACTTCGACTCCTAGCACAGATACGCAGTATTTT.

The chain is built from TRBV27 and TRBJ2-1; 9 bases match TRBD1. The CDR3 has 15 amino acids. The junction had 16 bases not matched to a gene; V was cut back by 10 bases and J by 9 bases. Germline assignment: CDR1 MNHEY and CDR2 SMNVEV (reference sequence). CDR3 in amino acids: CATQPGTGFYGEQFF. CDR3 coding DNA: TGTGCCACACAACCCGGGACAGGGTTTTACGGTGAGCAGTTCTTC.

This chain joins TRBV4-2 and TRBJ2-1, with unresolved D. The germline V gene encodes CDR1 LGHNA and CDR2 YNFKEQ. V was pared by 0 bases and J by 6 bases, with 12 bases between. There are 15 residues in the CDR3. The CDR3 DNA reads as TGTGCCAGCAGCCAAGATCTTAATACTGGCAATGAGCAGTTCTTC. Its protein product is CASSQDLNTGNEQFF.

The sample holds one count of this clone. The rearrangement uses TRBV21-1 and TRBJ2-7; the D segment call TRBD1 is taken from the table without a DNA check. TRBV21-1 is given as a pseudogene. The CDR3 has 14 residues. CDR3: CASSRRQGRGEQYF. CDR3 nucleotides: TGTGCCAGCAGCCGCCGACAGGGCAGGGGCGAGCAGTACTTC.

This clone has just a few counts. DNA of the CDR3: TGTGCCACCAGCGGAGGGGGTGGAGAGACCCAGTACTTC. Translating it yields CATSGGGGETQYF. The chain carries TRBV15 and TRBJ2-5; D could derive from TRBD1 or TRBD2 (6 bases each). V lost 5 bases, J lost 4 bases, and 11 bases lay in between. The CDR3 consists of 13 residues. Per germline, CDR1 LNHNV and CDR2 YYDKDF (reference sequence).

The chain carries TRBV15 and TRBJ1-3, with a tentative D call TRBD1 (5 bases). Trimming shortened V by 0 bases and J by 0 bases, and 15 bases separated the two germline ends. The CDR3 is made up of 18 amino acids. In germline, CDR1 is LNHNV, CDR2 YYDKDF (reference sequence). For the CDR3, the DNA is TGTGCCACCAGCAGAGATAGGGGCCTTCTGCGCTCTGGAAACACCATATATTTT. Residues: CATSRDRGLLRSGNTIYF.

The chain carries TRBV13 and TRBJ1-2; weak D call: TRBD1 (6 bases). Trimming pared 0 bases from V and 2 bases from J, leaving 13 bases between. The CDR3 spans 16 residues. CDR1 PRHDT and CDR2 FYEKMQ come from the germline V gene (reference sequence). The DNA of the CDR3 is TGTGCCAGCAGCTTAGGCCCGAGGACAGAGAACTATGGCTACACCTTC. Translated: CASSLGPRTENYGYTF.

The rearrangement uses TRBV2 and TRBJ2-2, with 7 bases matching TRBD1. The CDR3 has 17 amino acids. V trimming: 2 bases; J trimming: 2 bases; junction bases outside the gene matches: 8. Per the germline V gene, CDR1 is SNHLY and CDR2 is FYNNEI. CDR3 loop: CASSETWGQINTGELFF. CDR3 sequence (DNA): TGTGCCAGCAGTGAAACGTGGGGACAGATTAACACCGGGGAGCTGTTTTTT.

The chain uses TRBV7-9 and TRBJ2-5, with D unclear. V was pared by 0 bases and J by 4 bases, with 9 bases between. This CDR3 is built from 14 residues. From germline, CDR1 is SEHNR and CDR2 FQNEAQ (reference sequence). CDR3 sequence (DNA): TGTGCCAGCAGCTTAGCTCAATCCGCAGAGACCCAGTACTTC. It encodes CASSLAQSAETQYF.

The rearrangement uses TRBV6-5 and TRBJ2-5; possibly TRBD2 for D (5 bases). Trimming left V 10 bases short and J 4 bases short, with 22 bases between. This CDR3 has 15 residues. The germline CDR1 and CDR2 sequences are MNHEY and SVGAGI. The chain's CDR3 is CATTYNDVGGETQYF. The DNA for the CDR3 is TGTGCCACCACATATAACGATGTTGGAGGAGAGACCCAGTACTTC.